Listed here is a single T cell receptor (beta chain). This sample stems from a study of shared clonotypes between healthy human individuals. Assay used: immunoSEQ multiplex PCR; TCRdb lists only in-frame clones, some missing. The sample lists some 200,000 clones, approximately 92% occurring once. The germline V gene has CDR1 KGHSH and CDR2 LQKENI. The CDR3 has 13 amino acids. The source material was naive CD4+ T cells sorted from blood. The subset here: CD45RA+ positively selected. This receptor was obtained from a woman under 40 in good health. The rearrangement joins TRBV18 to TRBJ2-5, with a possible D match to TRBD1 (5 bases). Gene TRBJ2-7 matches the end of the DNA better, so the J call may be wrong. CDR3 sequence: CASSPGPAYEQYF. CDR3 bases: TGTGCCAGCTCACCGGGGCCCGCCTACGAGCAGTACTTC.